This TCR beta chain comes out of a study of blood T cell repertoires in COVID-19. In the study overall: Acute and convalescent COVID-19 samples came from the United States, Italy and Spain. From T cells, B-cell-depleted T cells, or PBMCs came the material, which was cDNA or gDNA.

Seattle's cohort entered during active infection and was followed longitudinally. The CDR3 covers 15 residues. With 1 base removed from V and 5 bases from J, the gap between germline ends came to 15 bases. CDR1 and CDR2 from the germline V gene are LNHNV and YYDKDF (reference sequence). This clone was detected only once. As handled by the study authors: Reference gene primer amplification gave nucleated cell count estimates. The data were produced by immunoSEQ multiplex PCR, yet TCRdb's version contains in-frame clones alone and is incomplete. The D gene and trimming were derived from the DNA, and the V and J assignments and clone size from that table. The profile shows about 76,000 clones, approximately 85% of them singletons.

The sequenced material came from peripheral blood. This receptor was obtained from a man in his 60s with COVID-19, enrolled during active disease. This chain links TRBV15 with TRBJ2-7; tentative D call: TRBD2 (5 bases). CDR3 coding DNA: TGTGCCACCAGCAGAGGAGTAGGGCCCGGGAACGAGCAGTACTTC. Translating gives CATSRGVGPGNEQYF.